These T cell receptor beta chains were read from a single sample in a study of tumor-infiltrating lymphocytes in localized non-small cell lung cancer. Generated by immunoSEQ multiplex PCR, the TCRdb table keeps only in-frame clones and is missing some. This table holds 13,000 to 15,000 clones, approximately 71% found once. Sequenced input: uninvolved lung tissue not adjacent to the tumor. The source of these receptors is a human donor with non-small cell lung cancer. The CDR3 runs from the conserved cysteine through the conserved F or W. The D gene is left open where the match is weak.

cdr3_aa,v_call,j_call,d_call
CASSLAGRGYGYTF,TRBV5-1,TRBJ1-2,.
CAWSVSGVSNQPQHF,TRBV30,TRBJ1-5,.
CASSVQGRDTDTQYF,TRBV6-1,TRBJ2-3,.
CASSEGTGGGEETQYF,TRBV6-1,TRBJ2-5,TRBD1
CASSSQSQETQYF,TRBV5-1,TRBJ2-5,.
CSVAETSRETQYF,TRBV29-1,TRBJ2-5,TRBD2
CASSHLTGGKETQYF,TRBV6-5,TRBJ2-5,.
CASSPGGDGTGELFF,TRBV28,TRBJ2-2,.
CASSPGGDNSPLHF,TRBV18,TRBJ1-6,.
CSTEPGLFAEAFF,TRBV29-1,TRBJ1-1,.
CASSLKGAGHMNYGYTF,TRBV7-2,TRBJ1-2,TRBD1
CASRLDRGTGELFF,TRBV28,TRBJ2-2,TRBD1